The 20 T cell receptor beta chains presented below share a single source sample, sequenced in a study of cytomegalovirus exposure and HLA in healthy donors. This table comes from immunoSEQ multiplex PCR, and its TCRdb copy is limited to in-frame clones, with some not included. The sample includes fewer than 90,000 clones, more than 70% seen only once; the top ten take 12%. Specimen: PBMCs. The receptor set was obtained from a woman between 18 and 30 years old in good health and CMV-seropositive.

This clone has just one count. This chain connects TRBV19 to TRBJ2-7; D may be TRBD1 (5 bases). Germline V gives CDR1 LNHDA, CDR2 SQIVND (reference sequence). The germline V and J ends were trimmed by 7 bases and 0 bases, with 13 bases remaining between them. The CDR3 is 14 residues long. The chain's CDR3 is CASNSAGPSYEQYF. The CDR3 DNA is TGTGCCAGTAACTCGGCAGGGCCCTCCTACGAGCAGTACTTC. The entire variable domain, with the rest obtained from reference TRBV19 and TRBJ2-7, is as follows: DGGITQSPKYLFRKEGQNVTLSCEQNLNHDAMYWYRQDPGQGLRLIYYSQIVNDFQKGDIAEGYSVSREKKESFPLTVTSAQKNPTAFYLCASNSAGPSYEQYFGPGTRLTVT.

The chain uses TRBV18 and TRBJ1-2; a possible D gene is TRBD1 (6 bases). V lost 2 bases to trimming and J lost 7 bases, with 17 bases between them. Germline lookup yields CDR1 KGHSH and CDR2 LQKENI. The length of the CDR3 is 15 residues. The CDR3 here is CASSPSEGTLSGYTF. CDR3 in DNA: TGTGCCAGCTCACCAAGTGAGGGGACACTCAGTGGCTACACCTTC.

The rearrangement links TRBV18 to TRBJ2-1, with TRBD2 identical over 8 bases. Germline V gives CDR1 KGHSH, CDR2 LQKENI. The CDR3 sequence is 16 residues long. The V segment lost 2 bases and the J segment 3 bases; nucleotides outside the gene matches: 6. CDR3 sequence reads: CASSPMTAGGYNEQFF. CDR3 bases: TGTGCCAGCTCACCAATGACGGCGGGGGGCTACAATGAGCAGTTCTTC.

This sequence joins TRBV27 and TRBJ2-5; D is ambiguous. V was shortened by 4 bases and J by 0 bases, with 6 bases between the two germline ends. Germline loops: CDR1 MNHEY, CDR2 SMNVEV (reference sequence). This CDR3 has 13 residues. CDR3 residues: CASSSSYQETQYF. DNA for the CDR3: TGTGCCAGCAGTTCCTCTTACCAAGAGACCCAGTACTTC.

The chain links TRBV6-1 to TRBJ2-7; TRBD1 matches at 9 bases. The CDR3 runs 14 residues. Unmatched junction bases numbered 15, after V lost 11 bases and J lost 7 bases. The germline V gene has CDR1 MNHNS and CDR2 SASEGT. The chain's CDR3 is CASQGTGQGLEQYF. The CDR3 nucleotides are TGTGCCTCCCAGGGAACAGGACAGGGGTTAGAGCAGTACTTC.

The chain recombines TRBV28 with TRBJ2-7, with a tentative D call TRBD1 (6 bases). Trimming took off 6 bases at V and 12 bases at J, with 18 bases between the two ends. This CDR3 contains 12 residues. Germline CDR1 is MDHEN and CDR2 is SYDVKM. Written as DNA, the CDR3 is TGTGCCAGCAGCCTGAGGGACAATCGGCGGTACTTC. As protein: CASSLRDNRRYF.

The chain combines TRBV6-1 with TRBJ1-5; weak D call: TRBD1 (5 bases). CDR3 length: 13 residues. V lost 2 bases, J lost 6 bases, and 8 bases lay in between. In germline, CDR1 is MNHNS, CDR2 SASEGT. CDR3 sequence reads: CASSEQGTQPQHF. CDR3 DNA sequence: TGTGCCAGCAGTGAACAGGGAACTCAGCCCCAGCATTTT.

V usage is TRBV4-1 and J usage is TRBJ1-1; D uncertain. Between the trimmed V and J ends, which lost 3 bases and 3 bases, there was a span of 5 bases. This CDR3 has 12 residues. Germline values: CDR1 MGHRA, CDR2 YSYEKL. CDR3 sequence reads: CASSQGYTEAFF. The CDR3 DNA is TGCGCCAGCAGCCAGGGCTACACTGAAGCTTTCTTT.

The rearrangement joins TRBV18 to TRBJ1-1; 9 bases align to TRBD1. The J segment lost 7 bases and the V segment lost 3 bases, leaving 3 bases of the junction unmatched. CDR3 size: 13 residues. Germline values: CDR1 KGHSH, CDR2 LQKENI. CDR3 sequence: CASSPGTGSEAFF. The CDR3 DNA reads TGTGCCAGCTCACCCGGGACAGGGAGTGAAGCTTTCTTT.

The chain joins TRBV2 to TRBJ1-1; D ambiguous. Germline CDR1 and CDR2: SNHLY and FYNNEI. Trimming left V 6 bases short and J 0 bases short, with 11 bases between. The CDR3 contains 14 residues. The CDR3 bases are TGTGCCAGCAGCGTGGGCCAGCTGAACACTGAAGCTTTCTTT. Amino acids: CASSVGQLNTEAFF. Complete variable domain (other parts from reference TRBV2 and TRBJ1-1): EPEVTQTPSHQVTQMGQEVILRCVPISNHLYFYWYRQILGQKVEFLVSFYNNEISEKSEIFDDQFSVERPDGSNFTLKIRSTKLEDSAMYFCASSVGQLNTEAFFGQGTRLTVV.

The chain uses TRBV27 and TRBJ1-4; perhaps TRBD1 as D (5 bases). V was trimmed by 4 bases and J by 0 bases, leaving 21 bases between them. This CDR3 is built from 19 residues. Per the germline V gene, CDR1 is MNHEY and CDR2 is SMNVEV (reference sequence). The CDR3 loop reads CASSSRGLGLGATNEKLFF. CDR3 in DNA: TGTGCCAGCAGTTCCCGGGGGTTGGGGTTAGGTGCAACTAATGAAAAACTGTTTTTT.

The rearrangement uses TRBV10-3 and TRBJ2-1; a weak D match, TRBD2 (7 bases). The CDR3 has 16 residues. Trimming removed 7 bases from V and 8 bases from J, with 24 bases in between. Germline values: CDR1 ENHRY, CDR2 SYGVKD. CDR3 in amino acids: CAIKPSGAGAAYEQFF. The CDR3 coding sequence is TGTGCCATCAAGCCCTCCGGGGCGGGGGCGGCCTATGAGCAGTTCTTC.

J is TRBJ2-6 and V is TRBV9, with D perhaps matching TRBD1 (7 bases). This CDR3 is 17 amino acids long. Germline CDR1 SGDLS, CDR2 YYNGEE. Trimming removed 3 bases at V and 4 bases at J, with 17 bases between. Here the CDR3 DNA reads TGTGCCAGCAGCGCCACTGACAGGGCGGGAGGGGCCAACGTCCTGACTTTC. The encoded protein is CASSATDRAGGANVLTF.

This rearrangement joins TRBV28 to TRBJ2-6, with D unclear. Trimming took 4 bases from V and 5 from J, leaving 18 bases between them. Germline CDR1 reads MDHEN; CDR2 reads SYDVKM. The CDR3 is 17 amino acids. CDR3 region: CASSSKLTQSRANVLTF. For the CDR3, the DNA is TGTGCCAGCAGTTCCAAGTTGACACAAAGTCGGGCCAACGTCCTGACTTTC.

This chain links TRBV4-2 with TRBJ1-4, with 7 bases lining up with TRBD1. The CDR3 spans 17 residues. Trimming cost V 3 bases and J 8 bases; bases outside gene matches: 15. Germline CDR1 reads LGHNA; CDR2 reads YNFKEQ. DNA of the CDR3: TGTGCCAGCAGCCAGGAAAGAGGGACAGCCACTGGGGAAAAACTGTTTTTT. This sequence encodes CASSQERGTATGEKLFF.

The chain links TRBV28 to TRBJ1-4; weak D call: TRBD1 (5 bases). V lost 6 bases and J lost 8, with 22 bases in between. Germline CDR1 is MDHEN and CDR2 is SYDVKM. This CDR3 comprises 16 residues. CDR3 region: CASSNPSGPAGEKLFF. The CDR3 coding sequence is TGTGCCAGCAGCAACCCCTCGGGGCCGGCGGGGGAAAAACTGTTTTTT.

V usage is TRBV27 and J usage is TRBJ2-3; 7 nucleotides align to TRBD1. Germline V gene lookup returns CDR1 MNHEY and CDR2 SMNVEV (reference sequence). With V trimmed by 2 bases and J by 2 bases, 4 bases remained unmatched. This CDR3 is built from 15 residues. The chain's CDR3 is CASSLRQGNTDTQYF. CDR3 nucleotide sequence: TGTGCCAGCAGTTTAAGACAGGGAAACACAGATACGCAGTATTTT.

CDR3 DNA: TGTGCCAGCAGCGTTAGGGAGGCTGGAAACACCATATATTTT. It yields the protein CASSVREAGNTIYF. V is TRBV7-9 and J is TRBJ1-3; D is unresolved. V was trimmed by 5 bases and J by 2 bases, leaving 10 bases between them. Germline CDR1 reads SEHNR; CDR2 reads FQNEAQ (reference sequence). This CDR3 region has 14 residues.

The chain carries TRBV7-9 and TRBJ2-6; D is possibly TRBD1 (5 bases). The CDR3 sequence is 17 residues long. Trimming shortened V by 2 bases and J by 0 bases, and 11 bases separated the two germline ends. Germline V gives CDR1 SEHNR, CDR2 FQNEAQ (reference sequence). The CDR3 is CASSLWGSLSGANVLTF. The CDR3 DNA is TGTGCCAGCAGCTTATGGGGCAGCCTCTCTGGGGCCAACGTCCTGACTTTC.

The table lists this clone with a count of one. V usage is TRBV4-2 and J usage is TRBJ1-1, with 8 nucleotides matching TRBD1. Germline V CDR1 and CDR2: LGHNA, YNFKEQ. This CDR3 has 14 residues. The V gene end was trimmed by 4 bases and the J gene end by 3 bases; junction bases not matched to a gene: 4. The CDR3 loop reads CASSPSDRDTEAFF. CDR3 in DNA: TGTGCCAGCAGCCCCTCGGACAGGGACACTGAAGCTTTCTTT.